This note documents a single TCR beta chain sequence. Its antigen is unknown. These data are taken from a study of identical twins. Donors uniformly comprised healthy Caucasians. After template switching added a universal primer site, the resulting cDNA carried unique molecular identifiers. From the 5' RACE reads, TCRdb called clonotypes with MiXCR, one entry per CDR3 protein. The data contain 700,000 or so distinct CDR3 sequences, approximately 22% of them seen just once; the ten biggest clones take up around 4.4%. The CDR3 totals 13 residues. V was clipped by 4 bases and J by 8 bases; unmatched bases: 3. Germline V gene sequence: CDR1 SEHNR, CDR2 FQNEAQ (reference sequence). Study outcomes and limitations: For out-of-frame beta sequences, excess twin sharing was weaker. Insertion counts were lower in abundant cord blood beta clonotypes, a trend that memory repertoires did not show.

These same data were also listed under a study on T cells expressing NK-cell markers.

This chain joins TRBV7-9 and TRBJ1-4, with 8 bases matching TRBD1. What was sequenced was PBMCs. This TCR came from a woman aged 18-35 years in good health. CDR3 sequence (DNA): TGTGCCAGCAGCTATCGGGACAGGGAAAAACTGTTTTTT. Its translation is CASSYRDREKLFF.